A single sample gave rise to the 22 T cell receptor beta chains below, sequenced in a study of blood T cell repertoires in COVID-19. Assay: immunoSEQ multiplex PCR; the TCRdb copy retains only in-frame clones and omits some. The table lists roughly 200,000 clones, 80% to 90% of them singletons, with 8.5% to 10% in the top ten. The sequenced sample was peripheral blood. Source of these receptors: a man aged 35 to 55 with active or convalescent COVID-19.

The rearrangement uses TRBV12-1 and TRBJ2-3; TRBD1, the D gene given by the table, was not confirmed from the DNA. TRBV12-1 is a recognized pseudogene. The CDR3 loop spans 16 amino acids. In nucleotides, the CDR3 is TGTGCCAGCAGCTGTGGCCCCCCCCCATACACAGATACGCAGTATTTT. Translated: CASSCGPPPYTDTQYF.

This clone has only a few counts. CDR3 sequence: CASSIDPRIYGYTF. CDR3 nucleotides: TGTGCCAGTAGTATAGATCCCAGGATCTATGGCTACACCTTC. This chain links TRBV19 with TRBJ1-2; D is ambiguous. Trimming took 0 bases from V and 4 from J, leaving 9 bases between them. CDR1 LNHDA and CDR2 SQIVND come from the germline V gene (reference sequence). The CDR3 is made up of 14 amino acids.

The rearrangement links TRBV7-9 to TRBJ2-2; perhaps TRBD2 as D (5 bases). With 5 bases removed from V and 0 bases from J, the gap between germline ends came to 22 bases. Per germline, CDR1 SEHNR and CDR2 FQNEAQ (reference sequence). This CDR3 is built from 19 residues. The CDR3 sequence: CASSPGYSLRPSNTGELFF. In nucleotides, the CDR3 is TGTGCCAGCAGCCCGGGATATTCGCTAAGGCCCTCGAACACCGGGGAGCTGTTTTTT. Full variable domain (remainder filled in from reference TRBV7-9 and TRBJ2-2): DTGVSQNPRHKITKRGQNVTFRCDPISEHNRLYWYRQTLGQGPEFLTYFQNEAQLEKSRLLSDRFSAERPKGSFSTLEIQRTEQGDSAMYLCASSPGYSLRPSNTGELFFGEGSRLTVL.

The V gene is TRBV19, the J gene TRBJ2-7; 9 nucleotides match TRBD1. Trimming removed 5 bases from V and 6 bases from J; junction bases left unmatched: 11. CDR1 LNHDA and CDR2 SQIVND come from the germline V gene (reference sequence). The CDR3 is 15 amino acids. DNA of the CDR3: TGTGCCAGTAGTCGTCCCGGGACAGGGATGGTCGAGCAGTACTTC. Its translation: CASSRPGTGMVEQYF.

This clone appeared a few times. The rearrangement uses TRBV28 and TRBJ1-5; tentatively, D is TRBD1 (5 bases). Per germline, CDR1 MDHEN and CDR2 SYDVKM. Trimming pared 7 bases from V and 9 bases from J, leaving 22 bases between. CDR3 length: 15 residues. CDR3 region: CASTPRAQVFRPQHF. The CDR3 nucleotides read TGTGCCAGCACCCCCAGAGCACAGGTTTTTCGGCCCCAGCATTTT. The full variable domain, rest sourced from reference TRBV28 and TRBJ1-5, is DVKVTQSSRYLVKRTGEKVFLECVQDMDHENMFWYRQDPGLGLRLIYFSYDVKMKEKGDIPEGYSVSREKKERFSLILESASTNQTSMYLCASTPRAQVFRPQHFGDGTRLSIL.

The chain links TRBV6-1 to TRBJ1-1, with a possible D match to TRBD1 (5 bases). The CDR3 consists of 13 residues. Germline V gives CDR1 MNHNS, CDR2 SASEGT. The V end lost 0 bases, the J end lost 10 bases, and 12 bases lay between the germline ends. In DNA, the CDR3 is TGTGCCAGCAGTGAAGCGCCCCCCGGGGGAGCTTTCTTT. Translated, it gives CASSEAPPGGAFF.

The rearrangement uses TRBV11-1 and TRBJ1-6, with 10 bases matching TRBD1. The CDR3 has 14 residues. From germline, CDR1 is SGHAT and CDR2 FQDESV (reference sequence). The V gene end was trimmed by 5 bases and the J gene end by 8 bases; junction bases not matched to a gene: 3. CDR3 DNA sequence: TGTGCCAGCAGCAGCGGACAGGGGGATTCACCCCTCCACTTT. Translated, it gives CASSSGQGDSPLHF.

V usage is TRBV24-1 and J usage is TRBJ1-1, with D maybe TRBD1 (5 bases). Germline CDR1 is KGHDR and CDR2 is SFDVKD. Trimming removed 10 bases from V and 0 bases from J, with 17 bases in between. The CDR3 spans 15 residues. This chain's CDR3 is CATAASQGLNTEAFF. The CDR3 DNA reads as TGTGCCACTGCAGCTAGTCAGGGATTGAACACTGAAGCTTTCTTT.

This chain joins TRBV5-1 and TRBJ1-4; D not resolved. V was clipped by 4 bases and J by 0 bases, with 10 bases between them. CDR3 size: 15 residues. The germline V gene has CDR1 SGHRS and CDR2 YFSETQ. CDR3 nucleotide sequence: TGCGCCAGCAGCCTGGGCTTAGCAACTAATGAAAAACTGTTTTTT. This gives the protein CASSLGLATNEKLFF.

Only a few counts were recorded for this clone. This chain connects TRBV7-2 to TRBJ1-2, with 7 bases fitting TRBD1. The J segment lost 4 bases and the V segment lost 5 bases, leaving 10 bases of the junction unmatched. This CDR3 spans 15 amino acids. CDR1 is SGHTA, CDR2 FQGNSA, per germline. The CDR3 sequence: CASSPSNRGGYGYTF. The DNA for the CDR3 is TGTGCCAGCAGCCCAAGCAACAGGGGCGGCTATGGCTACACCTTC.

This chain joins TRBV6-6 and TRBJ2-5; D is ambiguous. CDR3 length equals 14 residues. Between the trimmed V and J ends, which lost 0 bases and 3 bases, there was a span of 8 bases. Germline assignment: CDR1 MNHNY and CDR2 SVGAGI (reference sequence). The CDR3 spells CASSYSGGKETQYF. The CDR3 DNA reads as TGTGCCAGCAGTTACTCTGGCGGTAAAGAGACCCAGTACTTC.

The rearrangement links TRBV4-2 to TRBJ1-3; tentatively, D is TRBD1 (6 bases). The length of the CDR3 is 16 residues. Trimming removed 0 bases from V and 3 bases from J, with 12 bases in between. Germline assignment: CDR1 LGHNA and CDR2 YNFKEQ. Written as DNA, the CDR3 is TGTGCCAGCAGCCAAGATTGGGACACCTTTGGAAACACCATATATTTT. Translated, it gives CASSQDWDTFGNTIYF.

The chain uses TRBV28 and TRBJ1-5; no reliable D call. CDR3 length: 14 amino acids. Looked up from germline, CDR1 is MDHEN and CDR2 is SYDVKM. The ends were cut back, 6 bases at V and 3 bases at J, with 12 bases in the middle. DNA of the CDR3: TGTGCCAGCAGGCCCTCGGAGACCAATCAGCCCCAGCATTTT. Translation: CASRPSETNQPQHF.

This clone was counted a few times. The rearrangement uses TRBV29-1 and TRBJ1-4; TRBD1 agrees at 11 bases. Germline V gives CDR1 SQVTM, CDR2 ANQGSEA. This CDR3 is 17 amino acids long. The V and J ends lost 4 bases and 3 bases, in that order; junction bases with no gene match: 10. The CDR3 reads CSVAGTGGSGANEKLFF. Written as DNA, the CDR3 is TGCAGCGTTGCCGGGACAGGGGGTAGTGGGGCTAATGAAAAACTGTTTTTT.

J is TRBJ2-7 and V is TRBV6-5; 7 positions agree with TRBD1. Germline-derived CDR1 and CDR2 are MNHEY and SVGAGI. Trimming cost V 2 bases and J 6 bases; bases outside gene matches: 4. CDR3 length: 13 residues. CDR3 DNA: TGTGCCAGCAGTTACGGGACAGCTCGCGAGCAGTACTTC. It specifies CASSYGTAREQYF.

The J gene is TRBJ1-3, the V gene TRBV9; D perhaps matches TRBD1 (6 bases). Trimming removed 8 bases at V and 2 bases at J, with 11 bases between. Germline CDR1 is SGDLS and CDR2 is YYNGEE. The CDR3 spans 13 residues. CDR3 DNA sequence: TGTGCCAGTCGCCCAGGGGCTGGAAACACCATATATTTT. This encodes CASRPGAGNTIYF.

The chain uses TRBV3-1 (or the pseudogene TRBV3-2) and TRBJ2-2, with 13 bases that match TRBD2. V shed 3 bases, J shed 7 bases, and the junction held 2 bases outside the gene matches. This CDR3 is built from 15 residues. From germline, CDR1 is LGHDT and CDR2 YNNKEL (reference sequence). CDR3 protein: CASSHTSGRGGELFF. CDR3 in DNA: TGTGCCAGCAGCCATACTAGCGGGAGGGGCGGGGAGCTGTTTTTT.

The gene calls are TRBV27 and TRBJ1-5, with a tentative D call TRBD1 (6 bases). The CDR3 loop spans 17 amino acids. In germline, CDR1 is MNHEY, CDR2 SMNVEV (reference sequence). V was cut by 0 bases and J by 5 bases, with 17 bases left in between. The CDR3 DNA reads as TGTGCCAGCAGTTTATCGAGAACAGGGTCTCAGCATCAGCCCCAGCATTTT. Its protein product is CASSLSRTGSQHQPQHF.

This rearrangement joins TRBV19 to TRBJ2-2; the match to TRBD1 covers 9 bases. Unmatched junction bases numbered 8, after V lost 5 bases and J lost 7 bases. The length of the CDR3 is 15 residues. CDR1 is LNHDA and CDR2 is SQIVND in the germline V gene (reference sequence). The DNA of the CDR3 is TGTGCCAGTAGTCGCCGGGACAGGGCCAACGGGGAGCTGTTTTTT. It is translated as CASSRRDRANGELFF.

The V and J genes are TRBV14 and TRBJ1-1; D unclear. In germline, CDR1 is SGHDN, CDR2 FVKESK. The CDR3 contains 14 residues. V gave up 0 bases and J gave up 4 bases, with 9 bases separating them. In nucleotides, the CDR3 is TGTGCCAGCAGCCAAGAGGCAGGAGGCACTGAAGCTTTCTTT. Protein: CASSQEAGGTEAFF.

This chain uses TRBV28 with TRBJ2-7, with 11 positions matching TRBD1. The CDR3 contains 14 residues. Germline CDR1 is MDHEN and CDR2 is SYDVKM. Trimming cost V 5 bases and J 3 bases; bases outside gene matches: 3. CDR3 protein: CASSAGTGGYEQYF. The CDR3 region has the DNA TGTGCCAGCAGTGCCGGGACAGGGGGCTACGAGCAGTACTTC.

This clone has only a few counts. The chain links TRBV24-1 to TRBJ2-7; no reliable D call. Trimming removed 5 bases at V and 1 base at J, with 5 bases between. The germline gives CDR1 KGHDR, CDR2 SFDVKD. The CDR3 consists of 12 residues. The DNA for the CDR3 is TGTGCCACCAGTGGCGGATCCTACGAGCAGTACTTC. Residues: CATSGGSYEQYF.